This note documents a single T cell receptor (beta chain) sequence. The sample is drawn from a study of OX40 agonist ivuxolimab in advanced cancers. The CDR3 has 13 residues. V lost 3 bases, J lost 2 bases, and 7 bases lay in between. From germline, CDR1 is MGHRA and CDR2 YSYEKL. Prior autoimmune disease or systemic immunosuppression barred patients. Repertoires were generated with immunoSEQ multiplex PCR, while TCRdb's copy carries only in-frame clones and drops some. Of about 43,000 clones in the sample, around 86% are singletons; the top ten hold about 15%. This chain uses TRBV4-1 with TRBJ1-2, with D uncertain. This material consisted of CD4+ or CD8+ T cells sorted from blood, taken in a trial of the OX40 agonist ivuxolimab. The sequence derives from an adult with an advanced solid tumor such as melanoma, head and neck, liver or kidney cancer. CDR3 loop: CASSQGENYGYTF. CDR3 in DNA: TGCGCCAGCAGCCAGGGAGAGAACTATGGCTACACCTTC.